Following are 24 T cell receptor beta chains from one sample sequenced in a study of CD8 T cells in ankylosing spondylitis. Regarding the study as a whole: Among TCR beta sequences, a motif of roughly 8 highly homologous variants appeared characteristic of ankylosing spondylitis blood.

MiXCR was run by TCRdb on the 5' RACE reads, yielding one entry per CDR3 protein. This sample has around 450,000 distinct CDR3 sequences, with roughly 27% found just once. Their cognate antigens are unknown. Sequencing input: blood, either unsorted or a sorted T cell fraction (not recorded which). These receptors all stem from a male donor with ankylosing spondylitis.

This clonotype occurred a few times. V usage is TRBV5-1 and J usage is TRBJ2-1; 11 bases are shared with TRBD2. Germline CDR1 is SGHRS and CDR2 is YFSETQ. The ends lost 0 bases at V and 7 bases at J; junction bases unmatched: 3. The CDR3 length is 15 residues. This chain's CDR3 is CASSLVASGGNEQFF. The CDR3 nucleotides are TGCGCCAGCAGCTTGGTTGCTAGCGGGGGGAATGAGCAGTTCTTC.

This clonotype came up a few times. The V call is TRBV15, the J call TRBJ2-5; either TRBD1 or TRBD2 may fit D (5 bases each). The germline V and J ends were trimmed by 1 base and 4 bases, with 16 bases remaining between them. The CDR3 is made up of 16 amino acids. Germline CDR1 is LNHNV and CDR2 is YYDKDF (reference sequence). CDR3 loop: CATSRGTGTDRETQYF. In DNA, the CDR3 is TGTGCCACCAGCAGAGGAACCGGGACGGACCGAGAGACCCAGTACTTC.

This clonotype was recorded a few times. The gene calls are TRBV5-1 and TRBJ1-5; D remains ambiguous. The germline gives CDR1 SGHRS, CDR2 YFSETQ. The CDR3 runs to 13 residues. Trimming took 4 bases from V and 6 from J, leaving 11 bases between them. The CDR3, as DNA: TGCGCCAGCAGCGTGGAGGGATCTCAGCCCCAGCATTTT. Translation: CASSVEGSQPQHF.

V and J are TRBV4-2 and TRBJ2-1; D possibly corresponds to TRBD2 (5 bases). The CDR3 loop spans 16 amino acids. Germline CDR1 and CDR2: LGHNA and YNFKEQ. Trimming took off 3 bases at V and 0 bases at J, with 12 bases between the two ends. The CDR3 reads CASSHIQRSSYNEQFF. CDR3 bases: TGTGCCAGCAGCCATATACAGCGGAGCTCCTACAATGAGCAGTTCTTC.

The CDR3 region is CASSLGSGTRSETQYF. As DNA, the CDR3 is TGTGCCAGCAGCTTAGGTAGCGGGACTCGGTCGGAGACCCAGTACTTC. The chain is built from TRBV7-9 and TRBJ2-5; TRBD2 agrees at 8 bases. CDR1 SEHNR and CDR2 FQNEAQ come from the germline V gene (reference sequence). This CDR3 is built from 16 residues. J gave up 5 bases and V 1 base, and 9 bases lay outside the gene matches.

This clonotype was recorded a few times. The V and J genes are TRBV7-2 and TRBJ2-5, with D possibly matching TRBD2 (6 bases). CDR1 SGHTA and CDR2 FQGNSA come from the germline V gene. The CDR3 is 13 amino acids. The germline V and J ends were trimmed by 3 bases and 5 bases, with 10 bases remaining between them. CDR3 sequence reads: CASSFLAAETQYF. CDR3 nucleotides: TGTGCCAGCAGCTTTTTAGCGGCGGAGACCCAGTACTTC.

This clonotype was picked up a small number of times. The chain links TRBV3-1 to TRBJ1-1; tentatively, D is TRBD1 (6 bases). Germline loops: CDR1 LGHDT, CDR2 YNNKEL (reference sequence). The V and J ends lost 2 bases and 1 base respectively, with 11 bases between them. The CDR3 spans 15 residues. CDR3: CASSQPKGGNTEAFF. CDR3 coding DNA: TGTGCCAGCAGCCAACCTAAAGGGGGGAACACTGAAGCTTTCTTT.

The chain employs TRBV18 and TRBJ2-3, with D possibly called TRBD1 or TRBD2 (6 bases each). V was trimmed by 6 bases and J by 0 bases, leaving 16 bases between them. Germline CDR1 and CDR2: KGHSH and LQKENI. CDR3 length: 16 residues. This CDR3 reads CASSEGVFASTDTQYF. In nucleotides, the CDR3 is TGTGCCAGCTCGGAGGGGGTCTTTGCTAGCACAGATACGCAGTATTTT.

The chain couples TRBV12-5 to TRBJ2-3; D is unclear. The CDR3 has 15 amino acids. Germline V gene data show CDR1 as LGHNT and CDR2 as FRNRAP. V lost 0 bases, J lost 1 base, and 8 bases lay in between. CDR3 nucleotide sequence: TGTGCTAGTGGTTTGGTATCCCGGGGCACAGATACGCAGTATTTT. Its protein is CASGLVSRGTDTQYF.

This chain connects TRBV20-1 to TRBJ2-7; D is unresolved. The V gene lost 1 base and the J gene lost 2 bases, with 6 bases spanning the gap. The germline gives CDR1 DFQATT, CDR2 SNEGSKA (reference sequence). The CDR3 contains 12 residues. CDR3 residues: CSARAPPYEQYF. Written as DNA, the CDR3 is TGCAGTGCTAGAGCCCCGCCCTACGAGCAGTACTTC.

The chain joins TRBV6-1 to TRBJ2-7, with D maybe TRBD2 (6 bases). CDR1 is MNHNS and CDR2 is SASEGT in the germline V gene. The CDR3 is made up of 14 amino acids. The ends were cut back, 2 bases at V and 1 base at J, with 9 bases in the middle. The CDR3 DNA reads TGTGCCAGCAGTGAAACGGCGGGGTCCTACGAGCAGTACTTC. Protein sequence: CASSETAGSYEQYF.

The chain has TRBV5-1 and TRBJ2-3; 7 nucleotides match TRBD1. This CDR3 is 15 amino acids long. Germline values: CDR1 SGHRS, CDR2 YFSETQ. With 2 bases clipped from V and 4 bases from J, the junction kept 7 bases outside the gene matches. In DNA, the CDR3 is TGCGCCAGCAGCTTCAACAGGGGTTCAGCAGATACGCAGTATTTT. Residues: CASSFNRGSADTQYF.

The table lists this clonotype with a few counts. This sequence joins TRBV7-8 and TRBJ2-5, with 10 nucleotides matching TRBD1. The CDR3 extends over 15 amino acids. V trimming: 6 bases; J trimming: 5 bases; junction bases outside the gene matches: 9. CDR1 and CDR2 from the germline V gene are SGHVS and FQNEAQ. The CDR3 region has the DNA TGTGCCAGCAGTCGACAGGGGGCGGTCCTCGAGACCCAGTACTTC. Translating gives CASSRQGAVLETQYF.

This clonotype was picked up a small number of times. The V gene is TRBV27, the J gene TRBJ1-1; 7 positions agree with TRBD1. Germline V gene data show CDR1 as MNHEY and CDR2 as SMNVEV (reference sequence). The V segment lost 5 bases and the J segment 7 bases; nucleotides outside the gene matches: 10. The CDR3 runs 14 residues. CDR3 bases: TGTGCCAGCAGTATACTCAGGGGGTTCGGTGAAGCTTTCTTT. This translates into CASSILRGFGEAFF.

The chain recombines TRBV10-3 with TRBJ1-1, with 7 bases lining up with TRBD1. V gave up 11 bases and J gave up 7 bases; unmatched junction bases: 13. Germline V gene sequence: CDR1 ENHRY, CDR2 SYGVKD. There are 13 residues in the CDR3. The DNA for the CDR3 is TGTGCCCGACGGGAGGGGGCCCAGAGTGAAGCTTTCTTT. This sequence encodes CARREGAQSEAFF.

This clonotype was recorded only once. The rearrangement joins TRBV5-6 to TRBJ2-2, with unresolved D. Germline CDR1 and CDR2: SGHDT and YYEEEE. There are 17 residues in the CDR3. Between the trimmed V and J ends, which lost 1 base and 4 bases, there was a span of 17 bases. DNA for the CDR3: TGTGCCAGCAGCTTGAGTCCCAGACTTCGTGGCACCGGGGAGCTGTTTTTT. Protein sequence: CASSLSPRLRGTGELFF. Full variable domain (outside the CDR3, taken from reference TRBV5-6 and TRBJ2-2): DAGVTQSPTHLIKTRGQQVTLRCSPKSGHDTVSWYQQALGQGPQFIFQYYEEEERQRGNFPDRFSGHQFPNYSSELNVNALLLGDSALYLCASSLSPRLRGTGELFFGEGSRLTVL.

This chain connects TRBV5-1 to TRBJ1-1; no definite D call. Trimming took 0 bases from V and 1 from J, leaving 10 bases between them. This CDR3 comprises 15 residues. Germline assignment: CDR1 SGHRS and CDR2 YFSETQ. The CDR3 bases are TGCGCCAGCAGCTTGGTGCAGGAAGGGAACACTGAAGCTTTCTTT. This gives the protein CASSLVQEGNTEAFF.

V and J are TRBV7-2 and TRBJ2-1; D could derive from TRBD1 or TRBD2 (5 bases each). V shed 1 base and J shed 11 bases, with 6 bases lying between them. The CDR3 is made up of 11 amino acids. CDR1 is SGHTA and CDR2 is FQGNSA in the germline V gene. For the CDR3, the DNA is TGTGCCAGCAGCTTAGGGGGGAAGCAGTTCTTC. This encodes CASSLGGKQFF.

The chain employs TRBV25-1 and TRBJ2-5; D is possibly TRBD1 or TRBD2 (7 bases each). V was cut by 1 base and J by 3 bases, with 15 bases left in between. This CDR3 contains 16 residues. Germline V gives CDR1 MGHDK, CDR2 SYGVNS. CDR3 nucleotides: TGTGCCAGCAGTGAATGGGCAGGGGGGGTAAAAGAGACCCAGTACTTC. Residues: CASSEWAGGVKETQYF.

The rearrangement links TRBV20-1 to TRBJ2-1, with 12 bases fitting TRBD2. Germline V gene sequence: CDR1 DFQATT, CDR2 SNEGSKA (reference sequence). The CDR3 length is 13 residues. J was trimmed by 15 bases and V by 1 base; bases with no gene match: 7. The CDR3 sequence is CSARGLAGGIGFF. DNA for the CDR3: TGCAGTGCTAGAGGCCTAGCGGGAGGGATTGGGTTCTTC.

V usage is TRBV3-1 and J usage is TRBJ2-3, with TRBD2 as a possible D gene (6 bases). This CDR3 spans 15 amino acids. The V end lost 1 base, the J end lost 1 base, and 9 bases lay between the germline ends. Germline V CDR1 and CDR2: LGHDT, YNNKEL (reference sequence). The CDR3: CASSQVGLRTDTQYF. The CDR3, as DNA: TGTGCCAGCAGCCAAGTTGGACTACGCACAGATACGCAGTATTTT.

V usage is TRBV12-3 or TRBV12-4 and J usage is TRBJ2-1, with 8 positions matching TRBD2. V lost 4 bases to trimming and J lost 9 bases; unmatched junction nucleotides: 5. The CDR3 totals 13 residues. In DNA form, the CDR3 reads TGTGCCAGCAGTTCGGGACTAGTTGGTGAGCAGTTCTTC. Translated, it gives CASSSGLVGEQFF.

V is TRBV5-6 and J is TRBJ2-1; TRBD2 aligns across 11 bases. CDR1 is SGHDT and CDR2 is YYEEEE in the germline V gene. CDR3 length equals 16 residues. J lost 6 bases, V lost 3 bases, and 8 bases had no gene match. CDR3 protein: CASSSPPLAGVNEQFF. DNA for the CDR3: TGTGCCAGCAGCTCACCCCCACTAGCGGGAGTCAATGAGCAGTTCTTC.

The V call is TRBV15, the J call TRBJ2-5; no clear D. Germline CDR1 is LNHNV and CDR2 is YYDKDF (reference sequence). V lost 2 bases and J lost 4, with 11 bases in between. The CDR3 length is 14 residues. The CDR3 protein is CATSRPFRGETQYF. The CDR3 bases are TGTGCCACCAGCAGACCCTTTCGAGGAGAGACCCAGTACTTC.